These 13 T cell receptor beta chains were sequenced from one sample in a study of blood T cell repertoires in COVID-19. TCRdb's table, derived via immunoSEQ multiplex PCR, lists solely in-frame clones and lacks some. The table records 470,000 or so clones, around 89% of them present only once. The sample consisted of peripheral blood. Receptor source: a woman in her thirties with acute or convalescent COVID-19.

V usage is TRBV3-1 (or the pseudogene TRBV3-2) and J usage is TRBJ2-2, with D tentatively TRBD1 (6 bases). The CDR3 loop spans 13 amino acids. The V end was cut by 2 bases, the J end by 8 bases, with 9 bases between. The V gene's germline CDR1 is LGHDT and CDR2 YNNKEL (reference sequence). The CDR3 sequence is CASSQQQGGELFF. The DNA of the CDR3 is TGTGCCAGCAGCCAACAACAGGGAGGGGAGCTGTTTTTT.

There are a few counts of this clone. V gene TRBV5-6 combines with J gene TRBJ1-6; the D gene is possibly TRBD1 (6 bases). Germline V CDR1 and CDR2: SGHDT, YYEEEE. The CDR3 runs to 14 residues. Trimming took off 1 base at V and 10 bases at J, with 12 bases between the two ends. The CDR3 nucleotides read TGTGCCAGCAGCTTGAGTCGGGGGGGCTCACCCCTCCACTTT. It translates to CASSLSRGGSPLHF.

The chain joins TRBV7-9 to TRBJ1-1; D uncertain. Germline lookup yields CDR1 SEHNR and CDR2 FQNEAQ (reference sequence). This CDR3 contains 14 residues. V shed 2 bases and J shed 1 base, with 8 bases lying between them. The CDR3 protein is CASSLSSQNTEAFF. The CDR3 DNA follows: TGTGCCAGCAGCTTATCGAGTCAGAACACTGAAGCTTTCTTT.

This chain joins TRBV5-6 and TRBJ2-3; TRBD2 agrees at 7 bases. The CDR3 is 16 residues long. Looked up from germline, CDR1 is SGHDT and CDR2 is YYEEEE. Trimming removed 0 bases from V and 6 bases from J; junction bases left unmatched: 10. For the CDR3, the DNA is TGTGCCAGCAGCTTGGTGAGCGGGGCGGCCCTGGATACGCAGTATTTT. Translation: CASSLVSGAALDTQYF.

This chain links TRBV28 with TRBJ2-2; maybe TRBD2 (5 bases). CDR3 length equals 15 residues. V was shortened by 7 bases and J by 1 base, with 13 bases between the two germline ends. The germline V gene encodes CDR1 MDHEN and CDR2 SYDVKM. In DNA form, the CDR3 reads TGTGCCAGCAACAGTCCGGGAATGAACACCGGGGAGCTGTTTTTT. Translated, it gives CASNSPGMNTGELFF.

The chain recombines TRBV6-2 or TRBV6-3 with TRBJ2-2; a weak D match, TRBD2 (6 bases). Germline assignment: CDR1 MNHEY and CDR2 SVGEGT. Trimming left V 4 bases short and J 3 bases short, with 9 bases between. The CDR3 spans 14 residues. CDR3: CASSSGLYTGELFF. The CDR3 DNA is TGTGCCAGCAGTTCGGGACTCTACACCGGGGAGCTGTTTTTT.

This sequence joins TRBV19 and TRBJ2-7, with 7 bases identical to TRBD2. Per germline, CDR1 LNHDA and CDR2 SQIVND (reference sequence). Trimming at V came to 2 bases and at J to 2 bases, leaving 12 bases not matched to a gene. The CDR3 consists of 17 residues. Here the CDR3 reads CASSITYVQRGTYEQYF. The DNA for the CDR3 is TGTGCCAGTAGTATAACTTACGTCCAGCGGGGTACCTACGAGCAGTACTTC.

The rearrangement joins TRBV14 to TRBJ2-7; TRBD2 aligns across 8 bases. V lost 5 bases, J lost 4 bases, and 13 bases stayed unmatched. The CDR3 loop spans 16 amino acids. The germline V gene has CDR1 SGHDN and CDR2 FVKESK. The CDR3 is CASSELGGGGPYEQYF. CDR3 nucleotide sequence: TGTGCCAGCAGCGAATTGGGAGGCGGGGGGCCGTACGAGCAGTACTTC.

The gene calls are TRBV9 and TRBJ2-2; TRBD2 aligns across 13 bases. J gave up 8 bases and V 7 bases, and 14 bases lay outside the gene matches. Per germline, CDR1 SGDLS and CDR2 YYNGEE. The CDR3 totals 17 residues. As DNA, the CDR3 is TGTGCCAGCGGACTAGCGGGGGACTCGAGTTCGGCGGGGGAGCTGTTTTTT. Translation: CASGLAGDSSSAGELFF.

CDR3 residues: CASLRGSSGNTIYF. The CDR3 DNA sequence: TGTGCCAGCTTAAGGGGTAGCTCTGGAAACACCATATATTTT. This rearrangement joins TRBV28 to TRBJ1-3; D is perhaps TRBD1 (5 bases). Germline V gives CDR1 MDHEN, CDR2 SYDVKM. The CDR3 is 14 amino acids. Trimming left V 8 bases short and J 0 bases short, with 11 bases between. Full variable domain (remainder filled in from reference TRBV28 and TRBJ1-3): DVKVTQSSRYLVKRTGEKVFLECVQDMDHENMFWYRQDPGLGLRLIYFSYDVKMKEKGDIPEGYSVSREKKERFSLILESASTNQTSMYLCASLRGSSGNTIYFGEGSWLTVV.

The sample holds one count of this clone. The rearrangement links TRBV5-1 to TRBJ2-3; 8 bases fit TRBD2. Germline trimming cut 1 base from V and 0 bases from J; bases unmatched to any gene: 10. The CDR3 sequence is 18 residues long. CDR1 is SGHRS and CDR2 is YFSETQ in the germline V gene. The CDR3 protein is CASSLKPSSGPSTDTQYF. CDR3 sequence (DNA): TGCGCCAGCAGCTTGAAGCCATCTAGCGGGCCGAGCACAGATACGCAGTATTTT.

The CDR3 loop is CATSDSRQRQETQYF. The DNA of the CDR3 is TGTGCCACCAGTGACTCTAGACAGCGCCAAGAGACCCAGTACTTC. The chain combines TRBV24-1 with TRBJ2-5, with a tentative D call TRBD1 (5 bases). Trimming stripped 4 bases from V and 1 base from J, with 12 bases between. The CDR3 has 15 amino acids. Germline V gene data show CDR1 as KGHDR and CDR2 as SFDVKD.

As for this clone: Other DNA variants within this sample encode the same CDR3. Here the CDR3 DNA reads TGCGCCAGCAGCTTGGCCGGCACCGGGGAGCTGTTTTTT. Translated, it gives CASSLAGTGELFF. The chain employs TRBV5-1 and TRBJ2-2; no firm D call. CDR1 is SGHRS and CDR2 is YFSETQ in the germline V gene. V lost 0 bases to trimming and J lost 4 bases, with 4 bases between them. The CDR3 is made up of 13 amino acids.